Listed here are 19 T cell receptor beta chains from one sample, sequenced in a study of cytomegalovirus exposure and HLA in healthy donors (TCRdb year 2017). Library preparation was by the immunoSEQ multiplex PCR assay. Drawn from immuneACCESS, this table holds only the in-frame rearrangements with V and J called that TCRdb kept. Clones are partly lost; checked studies trace under half to an unresolved V gene and leave the rest unexplained. This sample holds 35,000 to 50,000 clones; over 85% were observed only once. The ten largest clones capture over 2% of the sample. The sample consisted of PBMCs. The source is a woman younger than 35 in good health and CMV-seronegative.

This clone was counted a few times. The rearrangement links TRBV18 to TRBJ1-6; the D is unclear. Germline lookup yields CDR1 KGHSH and CDR2 LQKENI. Trimming left V 1 base short and J 8 bases short, with 9 bases between. The CDR3 covers 14 residues. CDR3 nucleotides: TGTGCCAGCTCACCACAGTACCTAGATTCACCCCTCCACTTT. Translated: CASSPQYLDSPLHF.

Regarding this clone: The CDR3 carries no conserved terminal phenylalanine or tryptophan, so it likely arises from a read error. The limits of the CDR3 on the DNA are not certain, so only TCRdb's listed CDR3 is given. The V call is TRBV27, the J call TRBJ2-4; the table calls TRBD2, which could not be checked here. Germline V CDR1 and CDR2: MNHEY, SMNVEV (reference sequence). The CDR3 is 12 amino acids in total, end residues counted. The CDR3 is CASSLSAGLEIV.

V is TRBV21-1 and J is TRBJ2-1; TRBD2 is the table's D call and was not checked against the DNA. TRBV21-1 is given as a pseudogene. The CDR3 extends over 16 amino acids. The CDR3 DNA follows: TGTGCCAGCAGCAAAGAACTAGCGGGAGGGCCAAGTGAGCAGTTCTTC. Protein sequence: CASSKELAGGPSEQFF.

The chain is built from TRBV28 and TRBJ2-6; D call uncertain. CDR1 and CDR2 (germline): MDHEN, SYDVKM. Trimming took off 2 bases at V and 0 bases at J, with 8 bases between the two ends. This CDR3 has 16 residues. CDR3 bases: TGTGCCAGCAGTTTAGCGGTAGCCTCTGGGGCCAACGTCCTGACTTTC. This sequence encodes CASSLAVASGANVLTF.

V gene TRBV5-6 combines with J gene TRBJ1-5; possibly TRBD1 for D (6 bases). In germline, CDR1 is SGHDT, CDR2 YYEEEE. The CDR3 runs to 14 residues. Trimming removed 0 bases at V and 6 bases at J, with 10 bases between. CDR3: CASSLEGGVQPQHF. DNA for the CDR3: TGTGCCAGCAGCTTGGAGGGGGGGGTTCAGCCCCAGCATTTT.

In this sample, this clone turned up once. The chain carries TRBV28 and TRBJ1-4, with D perhaps matching TRBD1 (5 bases). V was clipped by 10 bases and J by 3 bases, with 18 bases between them. The CDR3 has 15 residues. The germline gives CDR1 MDHEN, CDR2 SYDVKM. The CDR3 loop is CATSHTGPANEKLFF. CDR3 nucleotide sequence: TGTGCCACCTCTCACACAGGTCCGGCTAATGAAAAACTGTTTTTT.

Only one count was recorded for this clone. The CDR3 DNA is TGTGCCAGCAGTGTTCCATTCAATGAGCAGTTCTTC. It translates to CASSVPFNEQFF. The V gene is TRBV5-4, the J gene TRBJ2-1; D ambiguous. Between the trimmed V and J ends, which lost 5 bases and 6 bases, there was a span of 9 bases. The CDR3 runs to 12 residues. Germline V gene sequence: CDR1 SGHNT, CDR2 YYREEE (reference sequence).

The chain carries TRBV10-2 and TRBJ1-1, with 8 bases aligning to TRBD1. Germline CDR1 is WSHSY and CDR2 is SAAADI. V dropped 3 bases and J dropped 4; count of bases not matched to a gene: 7. The CDR3 loop spans 15 amino acids. The CDR3 region has the DNA TGCGCCAGCAGTGACTCTTCAGGGGGCCTCACTGAAGCTTTCTTT. It codes for CASSDSSGGLTEAFF.

The chain combines TRBV2 with TRBJ1-1; 9 nucleotides align to TRBD1. Germline V gene data show CDR1 as SNHLY and CDR2 as FYNNEI. The CDR3 spans 14 residues. V lost 6 bases and J lost 5; bases outside the gene matches: 7. This CDR3 is CASRTTGGWTEAFF. The CDR3 region has the DNA TGTGCCAGCAGGACTACAGGGGGCTGGACTGAAGCTTTCTTT.

A few counts support this clone. The chain employs TRBV10-1 and TRBJ2-7, with TRBD1 identical over 8 bases. The V gene end was trimmed by 3 bases and the J gene end by 2 bases; junction bases not matched to a gene: 3. Per the germline V gene, CDR1 is WNHNN and CDR2 is SYGVQD (reference sequence). The CDR3 length is 14 residues. The CDR3 DNA reads as TGCGCCAGCAGTGAAGGACAGGGCACCTACGAGCAGTACTTC. It is translated as CASSEGQGTYEQYF.

The CDR3 bases are TGTGCCAGCAGCGTAGGTCATAGCGGGGAGCTCACCGGGGAGCTGTTTTTT. This encodes CASSVGHSGELTGELFF. The chain couples TRBV9 to TRBJ2-2, with 8 bases matching TRBD2. The CDR3 is 17 amino acids. The J segment lost 4 bases and the V segment lost 0 bases, leaving 8 bases of the junction unmatched. Germline CDR1 and CDR2: SGDLS and YYNGEE.

This rearrangement joins TRBV2 to TRBJ2-7; D remains unclear. The ends were cut back, 6 bases at V and 7 bases at J, with 13 bases in the middle. CDR3 size: 12 residues. CDR1 and CDR2 from the germline V gene are SNHLY and FYNNEI. CDR3 in amino acids: CASSPTTEEQYF. The CDR3 DNA reads TGTGCCAGCAGCCCTACGACGGAGGAGCAGTACTTC.

This clone was seen a single time. This rearrangement joins TRBV6-5 to TRBJ2-3, with 9 bases that match TRBD2. This CDR3 has 16 residues. The V gene end was trimmed by 3 bases and the J gene end by 2 bases; junction bases not matched to a gene: 6. From germline, CDR1 is MNHEY and CDR2 SVGAGI. DNA of the CDR3: TGTGCCAGCAGTTATGATAGCGGGAGCATCACAGATACGCAGTATTTT. Amino acids: CASSYDSGSITDTQYF.

The chain couples TRBV6-5 to TRBJ1-2; 9 positions agree with TRBD1. The junction had 6 bases not matched to a gene; V was cut back by 4 bases and J by 0 bases. The CDR3 totals 16 residues. Germline V gives CDR1 MNHEY, CDR2 SVGAGI. The CDR3 region is CASSWTGDTANYGYTF. For the CDR3, the DNA is TGTGCCAGCAGTTGGACAGGGGACACTGCTAACTATGGCTACACCTTC.

This sequence joins TRBV5-4 and TRBJ2-1; 9 positions agree with TRBD1. The CDR3 spans 14 residues. Trimming removed 4 bases from V and 7 bases from J; junction bases left unmatched: 6. The germline V gene encodes CDR1 SGHNT and CDR2 YYREEE (reference sequence). DNA for the CDR3: TGTGCCAGCAGCAGGGGACAGGGACAAAATGAGCAGTTCTTC. Translating it yields CASSRGQGQNEQFF.

The chain joins TRBV28 to TRBJ1-5; D not certain. This CDR3 comprises 13 residues. V shed 5 bases and J shed 1 base, with 6 bases lying between them. Germline CDR1 reads MDHEN; CDR2 reads SYDVKM. The DNA for the CDR3 is TGTGCCAGCAGTGTCCAGAGCAATCAGCCCCAGCATTTT. Protein: CASSVQSNQPQHF. Complete variable domain (other parts from reference TRBV28 and TRBJ1-5): DVKVTQSSRYLVKRTGEKVFLECVQDMDHENMFWYRQDPGLGLRLIYFSYDVKMKEKGDIPEGYSVSREKKERFSLILESASTNQTSMYLCASSVQSNQPQHFGDGTRLSIL.

This clone is a singleton in its sample. The chain combines TRBV7-7 with TRBJ1-5; 10 bases map to TRBD1. The V segment lost 5 bases and the J segment 0 bases; nucleotides outside the gene matches: 10. Germline V gene sequence: CDR1 SSHAT, CDR2 FNYEAQ (reference sequence). This CDR3 spans 18 amino acids. CDR3 sequence reads: CASSPKGQGRYSNQPQHF. The CDR3, as DNA: TGTGCCAGCAGCCCGAAGGGACAGGGGAGGTATAGCAATCAGCCCCAGCATTTT.

This clone was found once. V gene TRBV25-1 combines with J gene TRBJ2-7, with 9 bases identical to TRBD2. The CDR3 is 14 residues long. Germline V gene sequence: CDR1 MGHDK, CDR2 SYGVNS. V was pared by 0 bases and J by 9 bases, with 6 bases of the junction left unmatched. The CDR3 DNA sequence: TGTGCCAGCAGTGAATACGGTAGCGGGGGCACGCAGTACTTC. Protein product: CASSEYGSGGTQYF.

This clone was seen just once. This chain uses TRBV5-6 with TRBJ1-5; 7 nucleotides agree with TRBD1. Losses at the gene ends were 6 bases for V and 3 bases for J; bases not matched to a gene: 12. In germline, CDR1 is SGHDT, CDR2 YYEEEE. The CDR3 loop spans 16 amino acids. DNA of the CDR3: TGTGCCAGCACAAAGGGGGCTGGAGCCGACAATCAGCCCCAGCATTTT. It yields the protein CASTKGAGADNQPQHF.